This T cell receptor (beta chain) was documented in a study of blood T cell repertoires in COVID-19. Across the study: Sites in the United States, Italy and Spain provided acute and convalescent COVID-19 samples.

The assay was immunoSEQ multiplex PCR, and TCRdb's table has in-frame clones only and misses some. The sample holds some 90,000 clones, 75% to 90% seen once. The germline CDR1 and CDR2 sequences are SGHRS and YFSETQ. The CDR3 length is 14 residues. Trimming took 0 bases from V and 4 from J, leaving 10 bases between them. The chain joins TRBV5-1 to TRBJ1-2; D unresolved. The clonotype was recovered from a man aged 80 or over with active or convalescent COVID-19. Sequenced material: peripheral blood. This CDR3 is CASSLALAGYGYTF. In DNA, the CDR3 is TGCGCCAGCAGCTTGGCTTTGGCGGGCTATGGCTACACCTTC.